The 5 T cell receptor beta chains reported below all come from one sample, sequenced in a study of shared clonotypes between healthy human individuals. Method: immunoSEQ multiplex PCR; TCRdb's copy keeps in-frame clones and lacks some. This table holds around 1.4 million clones, approximately 98.5% found once. Sequenced sample: naive CD4+ T cells sorted from blood. Subset meaning: CD45RA+ positively selected. Receptors were obtained from a young man in good health.

This clone occurred once. J is TRBJ2-3 and V is TRBV28; 7 bases line up with TRBD2. Per the germline V gene, CDR1 is MDHEN and CDR2 is SYDVKM. The CDR3 consists of 14 residues. V shed 8 bases, J shed 1 base, and the junction held 6 bases outside the gene matches. The CDR3 loop is CASRAGTRTDTQYF. The CDR3 DNA sequence: TGTGCCAGCCGAGCGGGAACCCGCACAGATACGCAGTATTTT.

The chain employs TRBV29-1 and TRBJ2-3; 8 bases agree with TRBD1. This CDR3 has 15 residues. The V segment lost 4 bases and the J segment 1 base; nucleotides outside the gene matches: 7. Germline V gene sequence: CDR1 SQVTM, CDR2 ANQGSEA. CDR3 DNA sequence: TGCAGCGTTGCCGCCCGGGGACAGGGCACAGATACGCAGTATTTT. Its protein product is CSVAARGQGTDTQYF.

This chain links TRBV2 with TRBJ1-1, with D possibly matching TRBD1 (5 bases). V gave up 8 bases and J gave up 5 bases, with 15 bases separating them. The CDR3 totals 13 residues. Germline CDR1 is SNHLY and CDR2 is FYNNEI. CDR3 loop: CASRRDRGTEAFF. The CDR3 DNA is TGTGCCAGCCGTCGGGACCGGGGGACTGAAGCTTTCTTT.

V is TRBV6-5 and J is TRBJ2-3; 9 positions agree with TRBD2. The CDR3 is 16 residues long. The V gene end was trimmed by 5 bases and the J gene end by 1 base; junction bases not matched to a gene: 7. The V gene's germline CDR1 is MNHEY and CDR2 SVGAGI. Here the CDR3 reads CASSNYLAGRTDTQYF. As DNA, the CDR3 is TGTGCCAGCAGTAACTACCTAGCGGGGCGCACAGATACGCAGTATTTT.

This rearrangement joins TRBV30 to TRBJ2-3, with 8 bases matching TRBD1. The CDR3 length is 10 residues. Germline values: CDR1 GTSNPN, CDR2 SVGIG (reference sequence). The V segment lost 3 bases and the J segment 12 bases; nucleotides outside the gene matches: 2. The CDR3 DNA sequence: TGTGCCTGGAGCAGGGGGCTTCAGTATTTT. This codes for CAWSRGLQYF.